These 21 T cell receptor beta chains came from one sample sequenced in a study. Using its own MiXCR run on the 5' RACE reads, TCRdb lists one record per CDR3 protein. The table shows approximately 12,000 distinct CDR3 sequences, with 45% to 50% occurring only once. Sequenced: tumor-infiltrating naive CD4+ T cells sorted from the breast tumor. Described subset: naive CD4+ T cells, CD4+CD45RA+CD25-. The receptors here all came from a female donor with breast cancer.

This clonotype has only a few counts. The rearrangement uses TRBV12-3 or TRBV12-4 and TRBJ2-1; D gene unclear. V was shortened by 4 bases and J by 4 bases, with 5 bases between the two germline ends. The CDR3 is 12 amino acids. The CDR3 loop is CASSSLYNEQFF. CDR3 nucleotide sequence: TGTGCCAGCAGTTCTCTTTACAATGAGCAGTTCTTC.

V usage is TRBV12-3 or TRBV12-4 and J usage is TRBJ2-2, with 8 bases fitting TRBD2. V shed 8 bases and J 4 bases; nucleotides not matched to a gene: 6. CDR3 length: 14 residues. CDR3 nucleotide sequence: TGTGCCAGCGGCCATAGCGGGACCACCGGGGAGCTGTTTTTT. Translated: CASGHSGTTGELFF.

V is TRBV7-2 and J is TRBJ2-1, with TRBD2 identical over 9 bases. Germline CDR1 and CDR2: SGHTA and FQGNSA. V shed 5 bases, J shed 7 bases, and the junction held 6 bases outside the gene matches. The CDR3 length is 14 residues. CDR3 sequence reads: CASSEGLAGNEQFF. The CDR3 DNA follows: TGTGCCAGCAGCGAGGGACTAGCTGGGAATGAGCAGTTCTTC.

This sequence joins TRBV3-1 and TRBJ2-1; 9 bases map to TRBD2. The junction had 6 bases not matched to a gene; V was cut back by 1 base and J by 5 bases. Per germline, CDR1 LGHDT and CDR2 YNNKEL (reference sequence). The length of the CDR3 is 16 residues. The CDR3 DNA reads as TGTGCCAGCAGCCAAGGCCTGACTAGCGGCAACAATGAGCAGTTCTTC. Protein product: CASSQGLTSGNNEQFF.

The chain employs TRBV30 and TRBJ1-1; D perhaps matches TRBD1 (5 bases). The germline CDR1 and CDR2 sequences are GTSNPN and SVGIG (reference sequence). The CDR3 contains 13 residues. V dropped 1 base and J dropped 8 bases, with 14 bases sitting between them. The CDR3 DNA sequence: TGTGCCTGGAGTGCAGCCTCTTGGACAGAAGCTTTCTTT. This encodes CAWSAASWTEAFF.

The chain employs TRBV20-1 and TRBJ2-7, with D possibly TRBD1 on 5 matching bases. The CDR3 spans 15 residues. V was pared by 3 bases and J by 0 bases, with 15 bases between. The V gene's germline CDR1 is DFQATT and CDR2 SNEGSKA (reference sequence). CDR3 protein: CSASGQGSRSYEQYV. In DNA, the CDR3 is TGCAGTGCTAGCGGGCAGGGTAGTCGCTCCTACGAGCAGTACGTC.

The table lists this clonotype with a few counts. CDR3 bases: TGTGCCAGCAGCGTCGAAAACAGGGGGAATGGGGCCAACGTCCTGACTTTC. It encodes CASSVENRGNGANVLTF. V and J are TRBV9 and TRBJ2-6; 8 positions match TRBD1. CDR3 length equals 17 residues. Germline loops: CDR1 SGDLS, CDR2 YYNGEE. Trimming took 2 bases from V and 3 from J; bases not matched to a gene: 7.

J is TRBJ2-6 and V is TRBV7-9; D remains unclear. Trimming removed 5 bases from V and 0 bases from J, with 11 bases in between. This CDR3 contains 16 residues. Germline V CDR1 and CDR2: SEHNR, FQNEAQ (reference sequence). The CDR3 DNA sequence: TGTGCCAGCAGCCCGTTGGGTAACTCTGGGGCCAACGTCCTGACTTTC. Translated: CASSPLGNSGANVLTF.

For this clonotype: A read error may account for a junction end that differs from germline. V is TRBV20-1 and J is TRBJ2-3, with 7 positions matching TRBD2. Germline V gene data show CDR1 as DFQATT and CDR2 as SNEGSKA (reference sequence). The CDR3 length is 12 residues. The CDR3 is CSAKGLTDTQYF. DNA of the CDR3: TGCAGTGCAAAGGGACTAACAGATACGCAGTACTTT.

CDR3 loop: CASSQLYEQYF. The DNA of the CDR3 is TGTGCCAGCAGTCAACTTTACGAGCAGTACTTC. The chain is built from TRBV6-2 or TRBV6-3 and TRBJ2-7, with D hard to call. V lost 5 bases and J 4 bases, leaving 6 bases between the germline ends. The CDR3 is 11 residues long. The germline V gene encodes CDR1 MNHEY and CDR2 SVGEGT.

This clonotype was counted only a few times. CDR3 nucleotide sequence: TGTGCCAGCAGTCCCCGGGGGCCCGGGAGGGACTCTGGGGCCAACGTCCTGACTTTC. Translated, it gives CASSPRGPGRDSGANVLTF. V and J are TRBV12-3 or TRBV12-4 and TRBJ2-6; 8 bases map to TRBD2. V trimming: 5 bases; J trimming: 0 bases; junction bases outside the gene matches: 12. This CDR3 region has 19 residues.

The V and J genes are TRBV20-1 and TRBJ2-1, with a possible D match to TRBD1 (6 bases). Per germline, CDR1 DFQATT and CDR2 SNEGSKA (reference sequence). This CDR3 region has 15 residues. V gave up 1 base and J gave up 9 bases, with 19 bases separating them. The CDR3 DNA follows: TGCAGTGCTAGAGGAGACAGGCCCCACGGGCGTGAGCAGTTCTTC. Its protein is CSARGDRPHGREQFF.

The chain is built from TRBV29-1 and TRBJ1-5; D is undetermined. The germline gives CDR1 SQVTM, CDR2 ANQGSEA. This CDR3 region has 9 residues. V was cut by 8 bases and J by 10 bases, with 9 bases left in between. CDR3 sequence reads: CSHPPPQHF. The CDR3 DNA is TGCAGCCACCCCCCTCCCCAGCATTTT.

This clonotype appeared a few times. The V gene is TRBV27, the J gene TRBJ2-4; D ambiguous. Looked up from germline, CDR1 is MNHEY and CDR2 is SMNVEV (reference sequence). V dropped 6 bases and J dropped 2 bases, with 17 bases sitting between them. The CDR3 sequence is 16 residues long. The CDR3 region is CASRELGSASKNIQYF. In DNA, the CDR3 is TGTGCCAGCAGAGAGTTGGGGTCAGCTTCCAAAAACATTCAGTACTTC.

The genes are TRBV12-3 or TRBV12-4 and TRBJ2-3, with 10 bases fitting TRBD2. The trim removed 6 bases at V and 8 bases at J, leaving 17 bases unmatched. The CDR3 sequence is 17 residues long. The CDR3 nucleotides are TGTGCCAGCAGCCGCCGTAGAGCGGGAGGGCCATGGGGTACGCAGTATTTT. This translates into CASSRRRAGGPWGTQYF.

In its sample, this clonotype was seen a few times. The J gene is TRBJ1-1, the V gene TRBV20-1; D is unclear. Deletions cut 0 bases from V and 1 base from J, with 12 bases between. The germline gives CDR1 DFQATT, CDR2 SNEGSKA (reference sequence). The length of the CDR3 is 15 residues. CDR3 in DNA: TGCAGTGCTAGAGAGCCTGGACTCTGGAACACTGAAGCTTTCTTT. The encoded protein is CSAREPGLWNTEAFF.

The chain is built from TRBV10-3 and TRBJ2-5, with D possibly being TRBD2 (6 bases). Trimming removed 4 bases from V and 5 bases from J, with 11 bases in between. In germline, CDR1 is ENHRY, CDR2 SYGVKD. The CDR3 runs 13 residues. CDR3 sequence (DNA): TGTGCCATCAGTGTCGGGAGTGAGGAGACCCAGTACTTC. Amino acids: CAISVGSEETQYF.

The chain links TRBV20-1 to TRBJ2-3; D is undetermined. Germline loops: CDR1 DFQATT, CDR2 SNEGSKA (reference sequence). Trimming left V 2 bases short and J 0 bases short, with 6 bases between. The CDR3 runs to 13 residues. In nucleotides, the CDR3 is TGCAGTGCTAGACGTCGGAGCACAGATACGCAGTATTTT. As protein: CSARRRSTDTQYF.

V and J are TRBV4-1 and TRBJ2-3, with D unresolved. Between the trimmed V and J ends, which lost 0 bases and 0 bases, there was a span of 13 bases. This CDR3 spans 17 amino acids. The germline gives CDR1 MGHRA, CDR2 YSYEKL. CDR3: CASSQDLTKTSTDTQYF. In nucleotides, the CDR3 is TGCGCCAGCAGCCAAGATCTTACCAAAACTAGCACAGATACGCAGTATTTT.

This clonotype is a singleton in its sample. The chain joins TRBV20-1 to TRBJ2-7; D ambiguous. The V gene's germline CDR1 is DFQATT and CDR2 SNEGSKA (reference sequence). The CDR3 loop spans 9 amino acids. Trimming took off 1 base at V and 7 bases at J, with 2 bases between the two ends. The CDR3 DNA follows: TGCAGTGCTAGAGCTGAGCAGTACGTC. Amino acid sequence: CSARAEQYV.

This chain joins TRBV6-5 and TRBJ1-4, with 9 bases aligning to TRBD1. The V and J ends lost 1 base and 7 bases, in that order; junction bases with no gene match: 4. Germline V gene sequence: CDR1 MNHEY, CDR2 SVGAGI. The CDR3 has 15 amino acids. Here the CDR3 reads CASSYFGQGSEKLFF. The CDR3 nucleotides are TGTGCCAGCAGTTACTTCGGACAGGGGTCTGAAAAACTGTTTTTT.